These 9 T cell receptor beta chains originate from one sample sequenced in a study of cytomegalovirus exposure and HLA in healthy donors. Primers: 60 Vbeta forward and 13 Jbeta reverse. TCRdb's table, derived via immunoSEQ multiplex PCR, lists solely in-frame clones and lacks some. The sample holds around 180,000 clones; 80% to 90% are singletons and the top ten take approximately 2.4%. The sequenced material came from PBMCs. The origin of the receptors is a male donor in good health and CMV-seronegative.

The rearrangement joins TRBV16 to TRBJ2-1; D possibly corresponds to TRBD1 (5 bases). V shed 3 bases and J shed 7 bases, with 16 bases lying between them. The germline V gene encodes CDR1 KGHSY and CDR2 FQNENV. The CDR3 extends over 15 amino acids. The CDR3 loop reads CASSHRQIPSNEQFF. CDR3 coding DNA: TGTGCCAGCAGCCACCGACAGATTCCATCAAATGAGCAGTTCTTC.

The V and J genes are TRBV11-3 and TRBJ2-3; TRBD2 aligns across 7 bases. Germline CDR1 SGHNT, CDR2 YENEEA. This CDR3 is 14 amino acids long. V was pared by 5 bases and J by 4 bases, with 6 bases of the junction left unmatched. CDR3: CASSIRDYADTQYF. The CDR3 coding sequence is TGTGCCAGCAGCATCCGGGACTACGCAGATACGCAGTATTTT.

The V gene is TRBV5-1, the J gene TRBJ1-2, with 8 bases that match TRBD1. From germline, CDR1 is SGHRS and CDR2 YFSETQ. V shed 4 bases, J shed 6 bases, and the junction held 11 bases outside the gene matches. The CDR3 is 15 amino acids. CDR3 DNA: TGCGCCAGCAGCGAGGTTCCAGGGGGCAGGGATGGCTACACCTTC. It translates to CASSEVPGGRDGYTF.

The chain couples TRBV19 to TRBJ2-3, with TRBD2 matching 7 bases. J gave up 1 base and V 1 base, and 8 bases lay outside the gene matches. The length of the CDR3 is 17 residues. Looked up from germline, CDR1 is LNHDA and CDR2 is SQIVND (reference sequence). CDR3 nucleotides: TGTGCCAGTAGTATAGTTCGATTAGCGGGTGGCACAGATACGCAGTATTTT. Residues: CASSIVRLAGGTDTQYF.

The table lists this clone with a count of one. The rearrangement uses TRBV4-3 and TRBJ2-5; tentative D call: TRBD1 (5 bases). Germline V lookup: CDR1 LGHNA, CDR2 YSLEER. The CDR3 loop spans 14 amino acids. Trimming took 0 bases from V and 1 from J, leaving 6 bases between them. As DNA, the CDR3 is TGCGCCAGCAGCCAAGACAGGGTCCAAGAGACCCAGTACTTC. Amino acids: CASSQDRVQETQYF.

The chain joins TRBV6-1 to TRBJ1-1, with D unresolved. The CDR3 totals 15 residues. Trimming shortened V by 8 bases and J by 1 base, and 17 bases separated the two germline ends. Looked up from germline, CDR1 is MNHNS and CDR2 is SASEGT. The CDR3 DNA sequence: TGTGCCAGCTCACCTCTCCGGGTTGGGAACACTGAAGCTTTCTTT. It encodes CASSPLRVGNTEAFF.

The chain couples TRBV7-9 to TRBJ1-1; TRBD1 is a possible D gene (6 bases). Germline V CDR1 and CDR2: SEHNR, FQNEAQ (reference sequence). Trimming removed 6 bases at V and 0 bases at J, with 11 bases between. The CDR3 consists of 14 residues. The CDR3 loop is CASRLRGLNTEAFF. The DNA of the CDR3 is TGTGCCAGCAGATTGAGGGGGTTGAACACTGAAGCTTTCTTT.

The rearrangement uses TRBV15 and TRBJ1-5; D may be TRBD1 (6 bases). The CDR3 has 15 amino acids. Trimming stripped 4 bases from V and 1 base from J, with 11 bases between. Germline assignment: CDR1 LNHNV and CDR2 YYDKDF (reference sequence). The CDR3 region has the DNA TGTGCCACCAGCACGTCGACAGGAAGCAATCAGCCCCAGCATTTT. Its protein is CATSTSTGSNQPQHF.

This chain connects TRBV6-6 to TRBJ1-2; no clear D gene. The V and J ends lost 6 bases and 8 bases respectively, with 10 bases between them. This CDR3 is built from 11 residues. In germline, CDR1 is MNHNY, CDR2 SVGAGI (reference sequence). CDR3 DNA sequence: TGTGCCAGCAGCCGCGAAGAGGGCTACACCTTC. Translated: CASSREEGYTF.